This passage covers 26 T cell receptor beta chains from one sample sequenced in a study of shared clonotypes between healthy human individuals. CD8 cells regarded as naive lacked CD45RO, were positively chosen for CCR7, and omitted terminally differentiated effector memory CD45RA+ cells. Assay used: immunoSEQ multiplex PCR; TCRdb lists only in-frame clones, some missing. The sample holds some 600,000 clones, 95% to 96% seen once. The sequenced material came from naive CD8+ T cells sorted from blood. Every receptor here comes from a woman under 40 in good health.

This chain connects TRBV2 to TRBJ2-1, with 7 bases identical to TRBD1. V shed 0 bases, J shed 7 bases, and the junction held 0 bases outside the gene matches. Germline CDR1 reads SNHLY; CDR2 reads FYNNEI. This CDR3 spans 13 amino acids. DNA for the CDR3: TGTGCCAGCAGTGAAGCGACAGGGAATGAGCAGTTCTTC. This sequence encodes CASSEATGNEQFF.

The chain carries TRBV27 and TRBJ2-1; 11 positions agree with TRBD2. CDR3 length: 20 residues. The junction had 16 bases not matched to a gene; V was cut back by 6 bases and J by 0 bases. Per the germline V gene, CDR1 is MNHEY and CDR2 is SMNVEV (reference sequence). The CDR3 DNA follows: TGTGCCAGCAGATCTTTCGGACTAGCGGGCGCCGAAACCTCCTACAATGAGCAGTTCTTC. This sequence encodes CASRSFGLAGAETSYNEQFF.

V usage is TRBV6-5 and J usage is TRBJ1-6; maybe TRBD1 (5 bases). Germline V gene lookup returns CDR1 MNHEY and CDR2 SVGAGI. Trimming stripped 2 bases from V and 9 bases from J, with 14 bases between. The CDR3 has 15 amino acids. DNA of the CDR3: TGTGCCAGCAGTTACCAGGGCCCCAGAGTTTCACCCCTCCACTTT. It translates to CASSYQGPRVSPLHF.

The J gene is TRBJ2-2, the V gene TRBV6-5; D may be TRBD1 or TRBD2 (5 bases each). The CDR3 spans 13 residues. The germline CDR1 and CDR2 sequences are MNHEY and SVGAGI. V shed 4 bases and J shed 8 bases, with 11 bases lying between them. DNA of the CDR3: TGTGCCAGCAGTTTGAGGGGTCTTGGGGAGCTGTTTTTT. Translating gives CASSLRGLGELFF.

The CDR3 DNA reads TGTGCCAGCAGTTTTAACAGGGACACTGAAGCTTTCTTT. As protein: CASSFNRDTEAFF. The V gene is TRBV28, the J gene TRBJ1-1, with D tentatively TRBD1 (6 bases). The germline V gene has CDR1 MDHEN and CDR2 SYDVKM. The CDR3 has 13 amino acids. Trimming removed 3 bases at V and 3 bases at J, with 8 bases between.

This chain uses TRBV28 with TRBJ2-4; D is tentatively TRBD1 or TRBD2 (6 bases each). The CDR3 has 19 residues. Trimming removed 2 bases at V and 0 bases at J, with 20 bases between. In germline, CDR1 is MDHEN, CDR2 SYDVKM. The CDR3 region is CASSLHPRGQGLAKNIQYF. The CDR3, as DNA: TGTGCCAGCAGTTTACACCCCCGGGGGCAGGGCCTAGCCAAAAACATTCAGTACTTC.

This sequence joins TRBV10-2 and TRBJ2-2, with a tentative D call TRBD2 (5 bases). The CDR3 is 16 residues long. V dropped 7 bases and J dropped 0 bases, with 15 bases sitting between them. CDR1 and CDR2 (germline): WSHSY, SAAADI. This chain's CDR3 is CASTLARGTNTGELFF. CDR3 coding DNA: TGCGCCAGCACTCTGGCCCGGGGTACGAACACCGGGGAGCTGTTTTTT.

CDR3 region: CASSVGAGNTEQYF. The CDR3 DNA follows: TGTGCCAGCAGCGTAGGTGCGGGAAACACCGAGCAGTACTTC. The chain combines TRBV9 with TRBJ2-7; D may be TRBD2 (6 bases). Trimming left V 0 bases short and J 6 bases short, with 13 bases between. Germline V lookup: CDR1 SGDLS, CDR2 YYNGEE. The CDR3 length is 14 residues.

A note on this clone: Other DNA sequences in the same sample also yield this CDR3. The genes are TRBV2 and TRBJ2-3; D is possibly TRBD2 (6 bases). The CDR3 consists of 14 residues. The germline gives CDR1 SNHLY, CDR2 FYNNEI. Trimming took 3 bases from V and 1 from J, leaving 8 bases between them. The CDR3 protein is CASSEEGGTDTQYF. Here the CDR3 DNA reads TGTGCCAGCAGTGAGGAGGGAGGCACAGATACGCAGTATTTT.

The V call is TRBV15, the J call TRBJ2-7, with 11 bases identical to TRBD2. Losses at the gene ends were 4 bases for V and 4 bases for J; bases not matched to a gene: 9. The CDR3 runs 16 residues. Germline V gives CDR1 LNHNV, CDR2 YYDKDF (reference sequence). DNA of the CDR3: TGTGCCACCAGCAATCCAGCGGGACTAGCGGTATACGAGCAGTACTTC. Translated, it gives CATSNPAGLAVYEQYF.

The chain is built from TRBV9 and TRBJ2-2; no definite D call. The germline V gene encodes CDR1 SGDLS and CDR2 YYNGEE. The CDR3 runs to 13 residues. The ends were cut back, 4 bases at V and 7 bases at J, with 11 bases in the middle. This CDR3 reads CASSYIRNGELFF. DNA for the CDR3: TGTGCCAGCAGCTACATAAGGAACGGGGAGCTGTTTTTT.

The chain joins TRBV7-9 to TRBJ2-7, with D possibly being TRBD1 (6 bases). With 5 bases removed from V and 0 bases from J, the gap between germline ends came to 17 bases. Looked up from germline, CDR1 is SEHNR and CDR2 is FQNEAQ (reference sequence). This CDR3 contains 16 residues. The CDR3 DNA follows: TGTGCCAGCAGCCCTTCACAGGGACCAAGCTCCTACGAGCAGTACTTC. As protein: CASSPSQGPSSYEQYF.

The rearrangement uses TRBV11-2 and TRBJ2-7; D not resolved. CDR3 length equals 11 residues. CDR1 is SGHAT and CDR2 is FQNNGV in the germline V gene. Trimming took 2 bases from V and 7 from J, leaving 6 bases between them. The CDR3 nucleotides read TGTGCCAGCAGCTTAATCGGGGAGCAGTACTTC. This sequence encodes CASSLIGEQYF.

This chain uses TRBV29-1 with TRBJ1-2; unclear D gene. CDR1 is SQVTM and CDR2 is ANQGSEA in the germline V gene. The CDR3 has 14 residues. V lost 0 bases and J 6 bases, leaving 14 bases between the germline ends. CDR3 amino acids: CSVEESNLGNGYTF. The CDR3 DNA reads TGCAGCGTTGAAGAATCCAACCTTGGGAATGGCTACACCTTC.

The chain carries TRBV19 and TRBJ2-7, with TRBD2 identical over 11 bases. This CDR3 spans 15 amino acids. Germline V gene data show CDR1 as LNHDA and CDR2 as SQIVND (reference sequence). The J segment lost 5 bases and the V segment lost 5 bases, leaving 8 bases of the junction unmatched. The CDR3 nucleotides are TGTGCCAGTAGTCTAGCGGGAGGCCCTTACAACGAGCAGTACTTC. Its protein is CASSLAGGPYNEQYF.

V usage is TRBV5-4 and J usage is TRBJ2-5; tentative D call: TRBD2 (6 bases). The germline V gene has CDR1 SGHNT and CDR2 YYREEE (reference sequence). CDR3 size: 14 residues. With 0 bases removed from V and 1 base from J, the gap between germline ends came to 7 bases. The CDR3 region is CASSLVAVQETQYF. CDR3 DNA sequence: TGTGCCAGCAGCTTGGTAGCGGTCCAAGAGACCCAGTACTTC.

This chain connects TRBV4-1 to TRBJ1-1; the D gene is possibly TRBD1 (6 bases). Per the germline V gene, CDR1 is MGHRA and CDR2 is YSYEKL. The length of the CDR3 is 15 residues. With 7 bases removed from V and 1 base from J, the gap between germline ends came to 16 bases. The CDR3 region is CASNAPGTKNTEAFF. In nucleotides, the CDR3 is TGCGCCAGCAACGCCCCCGGGACAAAGAACACTGAAGCTTTCTTT.

The V and J genes are TRBV5-1 and TRBJ2-7, with 7 bases fitting TRBD1. From germline, CDR1 is SGHRS and CDR2 YFSETQ. This CDR3 comprises 14 residues. After removal of 3 bases from V and 2 bases from J, the junction contained 5 bases not matched to a gene. The CDR3 protein is CASSSSGQAYEQYF. CDR3 DNA sequence: TGCGCCAGCAGCTCTTCCGGACAGGCCTACGAGCAGTACTTC.

The rearrangement links TRBV27 to TRBJ2-1; D tentatively fits TRBD1 or TRBD2 (5 bases each). Germline loops: CDR1 MNHEY, CDR2 SMNVEV (reference sequence). The CDR3 sequence is 16 residues long. V gave up 3 bases and J gave up 5 bases, with 17 bases separating them. This CDR3 reads CASSLGRGTQNNEQFF. CDR3 bases: TGTGCCAGCAGTTTGGGGAGAGGGACGCAAAACAATGAGCAGTTCTTC.

V usage is TRBV19 and J usage is TRBJ2-3; D is uncertain. Trimming shortened V by 6 bases and J by 0 bases, and 7 bases separated the two germline ends. CDR1 LNHDA and CDR2 SQIVND come from the germline V gene (reference sequence). This CDR3 region has 13 residues. This CDR3 is CASRMGSTDTQYF. CDR3 DNA sequence: TGTGCCAGTAGGATGGGTAGCACAGATACGCAGTATTTT.

The chain carries TRBV27 and TRBJ2-7, with 10 bases that match TRBD2. Germline CDR1 MNHEY, CDR2 SMNVEV (reference sequence). V was clipped by 2 bases and J by 6 bases; unmatched bases: 10. The CDR3 is 16 residues long. The CDR3 DNA reads as TGTGCCAGCAGTTTAATCTCAGCGGGAGGGTCCCTCGAGCAGTACTTC. This encodes CASSLISAGGSLEQYF.

The rearrangement uses TRBV5-6 and TRBJ2-1; possible D gene TRBD2, 5 bases. CDR1 and CDR2 from the germline V gene are SGHDT and YYEEEE. The CDR3 consists of 15 residues. With 1 base removed from V and 4 bases from J, the gap between germline ends came to 12 bases. The CDR3 DNA reads TGTGCCAGCAGCTTGTTAACTAGTAGGTACAATGAGCAGTTCTTC. It encodes CASSLLTSRYNEQFF.

This chain uses TRBV7-2 with TRBJ2-7, with D perhaps being TRBD1 or TRBD2 (5 bases each). Germline V gives CDR1 SGHTA, CDR2 FQGNSA. V was cut by 4 bases and J by 2 bases, with 15 bases left in between. There are 15 residues in the CDR3. This CDR3 reads CASSYGTGTTYEQYF. DNA for the CDR3: TGTGCCAGCAGCTATGGGACCGGCACTACCTACGAGCAGTACTTC.

CDR3 DNA sequence: TGCGCCAGCAGCTTAAGAGACACCAGACCCACCGGGGAGCTGTTTTTT. Translation gives CASSLRDTRPTGELFF. V usage is TRBV5-1 and J usage is TRBJ2-2; D is undetermined. CDR1 and CDR2 from the germline V gene are SGHRS and YFSETQ. The length of the CDR3 is 16 residues. Trimming removed 2 bases at V and 4 bases at J, with 15 bases between.

The rearrangement uses TRBV5-1 and TRBJ2-6; a weak D match, TRBD1 (5 bases). CDR1 SGHRS and CDR2 YFSETQ come from the germline V gene. The CDR3 has 15 residues. With 0 bases removed from V and 1 base from J, the gap between germline ends came to 5 bases. The CDR3 reads CASSLEGSGANVLTF. As DNA, the CDR3 is TGCGCCAGCAGCTTGGAGGGGTCTGGGGCCAACGTCCTGACTTTC.

The chain carries TRBV28 and TRBJ2-7; no reliable D call. This CDR3 spans 15 amino acids. Trimming took off 5 bases at V and 6 bases at J, with 20 bases between the two ends. Germline CDR1 and CDR2: MDHEN and SYDVKM. CDR3: CASSLPYAYSSEQYF. DNA for the CDR3: TGTGCCAGCAGTCTCCCTTACGCATATAGCAGCGAGCAGTACTTC.